The source of this T cell receptor (beta chain) is a study of cytomegalovirus exposure and HLA in healthy donors. The overall study: Among around 180 million T cells, an earlier analysis found 95 million to 140 million unique TCR beta sequences.

The PCR had 60 Vbeta and 13 Jbeta primers. The method was immunoSEQ multiplex PCR; TCRdb's version includes in-frame clones alone and lacks a portion of them. The sample contains about 120,000 clones, 81% of which appear only once. For this clone: Its cognate antigen is unknown.

Overall study results and limits: By a later analysis, the bulk of CMV-associated TCR beta chains appeared HLA-restricted. Sequencing depth across donors, presence/absence analyses assumed, was roughly uniform. Most of the TCR beta V segments (in an earlier analysis) were productive either about 87% or about 30% of the time.

V dropped 6 bases and J dropped 0 bases, with 24 bases sitting between them. Germline-derived CDR1 and CDR2 are SNHLY and FYNNEI. This CDR3 spans 19 amino acids. This TCR came from a woman between 40 and 55 years old in good health and CMV-seronegative. The chain uses TRBV2 and TRBJ2-1; D is perhaps TRBD2 (6 bases). The sequenced material came from PBMCs. In nucleotides, the CDR3 is TGTGCCAGCAGCTCCTTCAGGGACTGGAGCGGTAGCTCCTACAATGAGCAGTTCTTC. Encoded protein: CASSSFRDWSGSSYNEQFF. Full variable domain (missing parts from reference TRBV2 and TRBJ2-1): EPEVTQTPSHQVTQMGQEVILRCVPISNHLYFYWYRQILGQKVEFLVSFYNNEISEKSEIFDDQFSVERPDGSNFTLKIRSTKLEDSAMYFCASSSFRDWSGSSYNEQFFGPGTRLTVL.